The 26 T cell receptor beta chains listed next were all sequenced from one sample in a study of cytomegalovirus exposure and HLA in healthy donors. Sequencing was performed with immunoSEQ multiplex PCR; in TCRdb, only in-frame clones are kept and a portion is missing. The sample yields 120,000 or so clones, approximately 89% seen once. The sample consisted of PBMCs. The receptors here all came from a woman between 18 and 29 years old in good health and CMV-seronegative.

The chain recombines TRBV18 with TRBJ1-2; TRBD1 matches 7 bases. CDR1 is KGHSH, CDR2 LQKENI, per germline. The CDR3 consists of 15 residues. V was clipped by 3 bases and J by 4 bases; unmatched bases: 8. CDR3 sequence: CASSPDTGQIYGYTF. The CDR3 coding sequence is TGTGCCAGCTCACCGGACACGGGACAGATCTATGGCTACACCTTC. Supplemented by reference TRBV18 and TRBJ1-2, the full variable domain reads NAGVMQNPRHLVRRRGQEARLRCSPMKGHSHVYWYRQLPEEGLKFMVYLQKENIIDESGMPKERFSAEFPKEGPSILRIQQVVRGDSAAYFCASSPDTGQIYGYTFGSGTRLTVV.

This chain connects TRBV4-3 to TRBJ2-1; D might be TRBD1 (5 bases). V was cut by 1 base and J by 5 bases, with 30 bases left in between. The CDR3 spans 21 residues. The germline gives CDR1 LGHNA, CDR2 YSLEER. The CDR3: CASSQGFQQVVDSGANNEQFF. CDR3 nucleotides: TGCGCCAGCAGCCAAGGTTTCCAGCAGGTTGTCGACAGTGGGGCCAACAATGAGCAGTTCTTC.

This clone came up once. The chain combines TRBV9 with TRBJ1-2, with 9 nucleotides matching TRBD1. Germline V lookup: CDR1 SGDLS, CDR2 YYNGEE. Trimming cost V 6 bases and J 7 bases; bases outside gene matches: 13. The CDR3 is 15 residues long. The CDR3 loop is CASNEGQGLTVGYTF. The DNA for the CDR3 is TGTGCCAGCAACGAAGGACAGGGGTTGACTGTTGGCTACACCTTC.

The DNA of the CDR3 is TGTGCCAGCAGTGAAACGGCCAGGGCAACCAGCTATGGCTACACCTTC. Its protein product is CASSETARATSYGYTF. The gene calls are TRBV6-4 and TRBJ1-2, with a tentative D call TRBD1 (5 bases). The CDR3 runs 16 residues. The germline V gene encodes CDR1 MRHNA and CDR2 SNTAGT. Trimming took off 3 bases at V and 4 bases at J, with 18 bases between the two ends.

The chain links TRBV5-4 to TRBJ2-5; D perhaps matches TRBD2 (6 bases). CDR1 and CDR2 (germline): SGHNT, YYREEE (reference sequence). The V gene lost 2 bases and the J gene lost 5 bases, with 16 bases spanning the gap. The CDR3 covers 15 residues. Here the CDR3 reads CASSLHDGGRETQYF. CDR3 in DNA: TGTGCCAGCAGCTTACACGACGGGGGACGGGAGACCCAGTACTTC.

The gene calls are TRBV4-2 and TRBJ1-4; weak D call: TRBD1 (5 bases). The CDR3 is 15 amino acids. Between the trimmed V and J ends, which lost 0 bases and 8 bases, there was a span of 13 bases. In germline, CDR1 is LGHNA, CDR2 YNFKEQ. As DNA, the CDR3 is TGTGCCAGCAGCCAAGATCAGGGAGGACTAGAAAAACTGTTTTTT. Translation: CASSQDQGGLEKLFF.

V usage is TRBV6-4 and J usage is TRBJ1-5; TRBD1 might be the D (5 bases). This CDR3 is built from 14 residues. Looked up from germline, CDR1 is MRHNA and CDR2 is SNTAGT. With 5 bases removed from V and 6 bases from J, the gap between germline ends came to 14 bases. CDR3 in DNA: TGTGCCAGCAGTCCGGTGGGGGGGGGTCAGCCCCAGCATTTT. This sequence encodes CASSPVGGGQPQHF.

The V and J genes are TRBV14 and TRBJ2-5; D remains ambiguous. The germline V gene encodes CDR1 SGHDN and CDR2 FVKESK. V gave up 4 bases and J gave up 1 base, with 7 bases separating them. CDR3 length equals 13 residues. CDR3 sequence: CASSRRPQETQYF. In nucleotides, the CDR3 is TGTGCCAGCAGCCGGAGACCCCAAGAGACCCAGTACTTC. The full variable domain, completed using reference TRBV14 and TRBJ2-5, is EAGVTQFPSHSVIEKGQTVTLRCDPISGHDNLYWYRRVMGKEIKFLLHFVKESKQDESGMPNNRFLAERTGGTYSTLKVQPAELEDSGVYFCASSRRPQETQYFGPGTRLLVL.

This sequence joins TRBV7-9 and TRBJ1-5, with a possible D match to TRBD1 (5 bases). V gave up 2 bases and J gave up 4 bases, with 9 bases separating them. Germline CDR1 and CDR2: SEHNR and FQNEAQ (reference sequence). This CDR3 spans 14 amino acids. Here the CDR3 reads CASSLRGGNQPQHF. Written as DNA, the CDR3 is TGTGCCAGCAGCTTACGCGGGGGTAATCAGCCCCAGCATTTT.

The chain couples TRBV19 to TRBJ2-2; maybe TRBD2 (5 bases). CDR3 length equals 13 residues. The germline V and J ends were trimmed by 8 bases and 1 base, with 8 bases remaining between them. Germline values: CDR1 LNHDA, CDR2 SQIVND (reference sequence). The CDR3 DNA reads as TGTGCCAGTGACGAGGGGAACACCGGGGAGCTGTTTTTT. Amino acid sequence: CASDEGNTGELFF.

The genes are TRBV6-1 and TRBJ1-5; perhaps TRBD1 as D (6 bases). This CDR3 is built from 14 residues. V was cut by 2 bases and J by 11 bases, with 16 bases left in between. Germline V gene sequence: CDR1 MNHNS, CDR2 SASEGT. The CDR3 DNA reads as TGTGCCAGCAGTGAAACGGCACAGGGTTTGACCCAGCATTTT. It yields the protein CASSETAQGLTQHF.

V gene TRBV28 combines with J gene TRBJ1-1; D is perhaps TRBD1 (6 bases). This CDR3 has 15 residues. V dropped 7 bases and J dropped 3 bases, with 18 bases sitting between them. The V gene's germline CDR1 is MDHEN and CDR2 SYDVKM. CDR3 protein: CASMAAGGLYTEAFF. DNA of the CDR3: TGTGCCAGCATGGCGGCCGGGGGGCTCTACACTGAAGCTTTCTTT.

This CDR3 reads CASTSGSIADEQFF. CDR3 bases: TGTGCCAGCACTAGCGGGAGTATCGCGGATGAGCAGTTCTTC. V usage is TRBV7-6 and J usage is TRBJ2-1; 10 bases line up with TRBD2. Trimming cost V 7 bases and J 8 bases; bases outside gene matches: 8. Germline V gene data show CDR1 as SGHVS and CDR2 as FNYEAQ. The CDR3 has 14 residues.

The chain employs TRBV28 and TRBJ2-1, with D possibly TRBD2 on 6 matching bases. The germline V and J ends were trimmed by 6 bases and 2 bases, with 11 bases remaining between them. This CDR3 region has 14 residues. Germline assignment: CDR1 MDHEN and CDR2 SYDVKM. The chain's CDR3 is CASSPLATYNEQFF. The CDR3 coding sequence is TGTGCCAGCAGCCCCCTAGCGACCTACAATGAGCAGTTCTTC.

This clone was seen once. The chain recombines TRBV10-2 with TRBJ1-2; D might be TRBD1 (5 bases). Germline-derived CDR1 and CDR2 are WSHSY and SAAADI. The CDR3 covers 10 residues. V dropped 10 bases and J dropped 5 bases, with 8 bases sitting between them. For the CDR3, the DNA is TGCGCCACCAGGGCTTATGGCTACACCTTC. Protein product: CATRAYGYTF.

The genes are TRBV5-1 and TRBJ1-2, with a tentative D call TRBD1 (5 bases). CDR3 size: 12 residues. Germline V gene sequence: CDR1 SGHRS, CDR2 YFSETQ. V was trimmed by 6 bases and J by 3 bases, leaving 9 bases between them. CDR3 nucleotides: TGCGCCAGCACGGACACGGACTATGGCTACACCTTC. This codes for CASTDTDYGYTF.

CDR3: CAALPTGFF. The CDR3 DNA reads as TGTGCCGCCCTCCCTACGGGGTTCTTC. The rearrangement joins TRBV2 to TRBJ2-1; no firm D call. The germline V gene encodes CDR1 SNHLY and CDR2 FYNNEI. This CDR3 is built from 9 residues. With 11 bases removed from V and 15 bases from J, the gap between germline ends came to 14 bases.

A few counts support this clone. The chain links TRBV9 to TRBJ2-7, with unresolved D. CDR3 length equals 11 residues. The V end was cut by 6 bases, the J end by 3 bases, with 7 bases between. CDR1 is SGDLS and CDR2 is YYNGEE in the germline V gene. In DNA form, the CDR3 reads TGTGCCAGCACCCACGGCTACGAGCAGTACTTC. It encodes CASTHGYEQYF.

The chain has TRBV27 and TRBJ1-3; 9 bases map to TRBD1. Germline CDR1 is MNHEY and CDR2 is SMNVEV (reference sequence). This CDR3 has 14 amino acids. Trimming cost V 6 bases and J 3 bases; bases outside gene matches: 3. The CDR3 coding sequence is TGTGCCAGCAGGGACAGGGGTGGTGGAAACACCATATATTTT. Its translation: CASRDRGGGNTIYF.

The chain has TRBV18 and TRBJ2-5; 7 bases agree with TRBD2. The CDR3 consists of 15 residues. Germline V gene lookup returns CDR1 KGHSH and CDR2 LQKENI. The V and J ends lost 1 base and 5 bases, in that order; junction bases with no gene match: 7. The CDR3 protein is CASSPRASGGETQYF. In DNA, the CDR3 is TGTGCCAGCTCACCACGGGCTAGCGGAGGGGAGACCCAGTACTTC.

This clone occurred once. The CDR3 sequence: CASRASGRDTYEQYF. CDR3 in DNA: TGTGCCAGCAGGGCAAGCGGGAGGGACACCTACGAGCAGTACTTC. The chain carries TRBV28 and TRBJ2-7; TRBD2 agrees at 10 bases. The V segment lost 6 bases and the J segment 2 bases; nucleotides outside the gene matches: 7. The CDR3 is made up of 15 amino acids. Germline CDR1 MDHEN, CDR2 SYDVKM.

The chain combines TRBV19 with TRBJ2-2, with D possibly matching TRBD1 (6 bases). V was cut by 6 bases and J by 5 bases, with 13 bases left in between. The CDR3 length is 14 residues. The germline V gene has CDR1 LNHDA and CDR2 SQIVND (reference sequence). The CDR3 is CASSLLQGTGELFF. DNA of the CDR3: TGTGCCAGTAGCCTACTACAGGGAACCGGGGAGCTGTTTTTT.

The gene calls are TRBV6-6 and TRBJ1-2; D gene unclear. Trimming shortened V by 5 bases and J by 8 bases, and 12 bases separated the two germline ends. The CDR3 has 12 residues. CDR1 is MNHNY and CDR2 is SVGAGI in the germline V gene (reference sequence). The CDR3 DNA sequence: TGTGCCAGCAGTCGACAATCCGAGGGCTACACCTTC. It is translated as CASSRQSEGYTF.

The sample holds one count of this clone. The chain has TRBV7-2 and TRBJ2-3; 8 bases are a match to TRBD2. Trimming removed 5 bases from V and 2 bases from J; junction bases left unmatched: 12. Germline assignment: CDR1 SGHTA and CDR2 FQGNSA. The CDR3 runs to 17 residues. The CDR3 nucleotides read TGTGCCAGCAGCCCCCGGGGGGGGCCGCGTGACACAGATACGCAGTATTTT. This encodes CASSPRGGPRDTDTQYF.

Turning to this clone: Germline and junction disagree at one end, which may indicate a read error. V gene TRBV28 combines with J gene TRBJ2-7, with 7 bases fitting TRBD1. The length of the CDR3 is 14 residues. Germline CDR1 is MDHEN and CDR2 is SYDVKM. This chain's CDR3 is CANSSGQFSYEQYF. The CDR3 region has the DNA TGTGCCAACAGTTCGGGACAGTTCTCCTACGAGCAGTACTTC.

This clone was counted a single time. The chain couples TRBV2 to TRBJ2-1, with 9 bases matching TRBD2. V gave up 6 bases and J gave up 0 bases; unmatched junction bases: 6. Per germline, CDR1 SNHLY and CDR2 FYNNEI. The CDR3 has 16 residues. DNA of the CDR3: TGTGCCAGCAGCGTGAGCGGGGGGAGCTCCTACAATGAGCAGTTCTTC. The encoded protein is CASSVSGGSSYNEQFF.